This TCR beta chain comes out of a study of CD8+ T cells in alopecia areata. cDNA prepared by RNA extraction and subsequent reverse transcription served as the template for sequencing. Libraries were prepared by immunoSEQ multiplex PCR; TCRdb keeps only in-frame clonotypes and omits some of them. Of approximately 170,000 clones listed, around 60% are singletons. Treatment denoted: oral pan-JAK inhibitor, 5-10 mg twice daily. CD4+ and CD8+ T cells were sorted from PBMCs stained for CD3, CD4 and CD8. The input for sequencing was CD4+ T cells sorted from blood, taken at week 4, from a patient treated with tofacitinib. The TCR was taken from a human donor with alopecia areata.

CDR3 in amino acids: CASSLRTGAGGATNEKLFF. The CDR3 nucleotides read TGTGCCAGCAGTTTAAGGACAGGGGCCGGGGGCGCAACTAATGAAAAACTGTTTTTT. The chain uses TRBV28 and TRBJ1-4, with 9 bases matching TRBD1. CDR1 is MDHEN, CDR2 SYDVKM, per germline. The CDR3 has 19 residues. The J segment lost 0 bases and the V segment lost 2 bases, leaving 10 bases of the junction unmatched.